This entry concerns a single TCR beta chain. The antigen is undetermined. It may be a read error: a sequence one base away is much more abundant. The CDR3 runs to 15 residues. In germline, CDR1 is MNHEY, CDR2 SVGEGT. This sample is drawn from a study of tumor-infiltrating lymphocytes in primary liver carcinoma. Unsorted whole blood supplied the RNA, and germline DNA was extracted too. Enrolled patients were chronically infected with HBV and treatment-naive. Study-wide points: Top-250-clone fractions were significantly higher in tumors than in blood (p = 0.039). The study found tumor-adjacent and tumor-blood pairs overlapped less than tumor region pairs.

From roughly 500 ng total RNA, TCR beta cDNA was generated with a primer in the constant region. Slightly modified ARM-PCR with three nested multiplex PCR rounds yielded TCR beta libraries. Running approximately 10 cycles apiece, the first two PCR rounds relied on TRBV1-TRBV30 forward primers together with a C-beta reverse primer. MiXCR, run by TCRdb on the multiplex PCR reads, gives a single entry per CDR3 protein. Among approximately 330,000 distinct CDR3 sequences listed, less than 70% were seen once. This chain links TRBV6-2 or TRBV6-3 with TRBJ2-3; the match to TRBD2 covers 8 bases. Material: peripheral blood. The clonotype comes from a man aged 35 to 55 with primary liver carcinoma and hepatitis B virus infection. As DNA, the CDR3 is TGTGTCAGCAGTGTACTAGCGGAAAGCACAGATACGCAGTATTTT. Protein product: CVSSVLAESTDTQYF.